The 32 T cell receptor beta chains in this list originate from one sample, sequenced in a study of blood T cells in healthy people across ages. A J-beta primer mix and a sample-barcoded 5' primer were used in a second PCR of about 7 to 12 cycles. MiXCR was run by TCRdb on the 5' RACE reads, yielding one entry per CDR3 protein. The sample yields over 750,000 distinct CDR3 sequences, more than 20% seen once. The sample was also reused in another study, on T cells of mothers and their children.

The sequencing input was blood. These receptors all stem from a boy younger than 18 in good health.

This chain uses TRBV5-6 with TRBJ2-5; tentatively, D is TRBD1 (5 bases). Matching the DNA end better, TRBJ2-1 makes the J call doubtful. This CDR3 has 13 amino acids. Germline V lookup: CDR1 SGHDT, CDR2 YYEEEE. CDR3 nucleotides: TGTGCCAGCAGCCCGGACACCGCCTATGAGCAGTTCTTC. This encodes CASSPDTAYEQFF.

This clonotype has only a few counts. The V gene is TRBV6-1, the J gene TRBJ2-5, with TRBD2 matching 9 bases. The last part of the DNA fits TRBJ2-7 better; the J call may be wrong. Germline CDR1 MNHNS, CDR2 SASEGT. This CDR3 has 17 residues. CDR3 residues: CASRTPGLALIGYEQYF. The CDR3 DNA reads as TGTGCCAGCAGGACCCCGGGACTAGCATTAATAGGCTACGAGCAGTACTTC.

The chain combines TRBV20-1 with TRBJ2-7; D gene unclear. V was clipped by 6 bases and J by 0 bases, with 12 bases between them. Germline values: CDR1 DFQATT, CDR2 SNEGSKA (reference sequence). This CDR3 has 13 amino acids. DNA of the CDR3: TGCAGTGCCTCGCGTCTGGGCTCCTACGAGCAGTACTTC. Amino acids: CSASRLGSYEQYF.

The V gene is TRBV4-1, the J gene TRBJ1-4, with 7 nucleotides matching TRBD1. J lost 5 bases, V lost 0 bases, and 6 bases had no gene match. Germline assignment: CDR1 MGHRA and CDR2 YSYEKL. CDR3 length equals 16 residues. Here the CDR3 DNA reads TGCGCCAGCAGCCAAGATTTCGGGACAGCCAATGAAAAACTGTTTTTT. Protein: CASSQDFGTANEKLFF.

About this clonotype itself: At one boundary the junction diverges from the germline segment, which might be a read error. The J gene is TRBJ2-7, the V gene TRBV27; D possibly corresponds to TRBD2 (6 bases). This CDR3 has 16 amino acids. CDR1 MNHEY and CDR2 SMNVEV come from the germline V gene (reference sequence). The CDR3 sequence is CASSPVGDSSSYEQYF. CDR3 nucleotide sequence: TGTGCCAGCAGCCCCGTGGGGGACTCGAGCTCCTACGAGCAGTATTTC.

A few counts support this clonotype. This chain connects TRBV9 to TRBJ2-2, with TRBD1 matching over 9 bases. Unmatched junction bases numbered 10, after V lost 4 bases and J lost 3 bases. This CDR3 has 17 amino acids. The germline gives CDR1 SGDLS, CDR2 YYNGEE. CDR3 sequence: CASSLQPGQGDTGELFF. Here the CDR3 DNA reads TGTGCCAGCAGCTTACAACCGGGACAGGGAGACACCGGGGAGCTGTTTTTT.

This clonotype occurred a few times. CDR3 in amino acids: CASSLRAESSYNEQFF. In DNA, the CDR3 is TGCGCCAGCAGTCTCAGGGCAGAGAGCTCCTACAATGAGCAGTTCTTC. The genes are TRBV5-1 and TRBJ2-1, with a weak D call TRBD1 (5 bases). Trimming stripped 5 bases from V and 0 bases from J, with 15 bases between. The CDR3 covers 16 residues. Per germline, CDR1 SGHRS and CDR2 YFSETQ.

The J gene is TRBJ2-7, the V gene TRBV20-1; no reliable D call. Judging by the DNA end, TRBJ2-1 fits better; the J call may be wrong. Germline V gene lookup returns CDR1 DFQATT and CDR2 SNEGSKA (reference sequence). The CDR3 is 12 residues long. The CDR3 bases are TGCAGTGCTTCCGACAACTACAATGAGCAGTTCTTC. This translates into CSASDNYNEQFF.

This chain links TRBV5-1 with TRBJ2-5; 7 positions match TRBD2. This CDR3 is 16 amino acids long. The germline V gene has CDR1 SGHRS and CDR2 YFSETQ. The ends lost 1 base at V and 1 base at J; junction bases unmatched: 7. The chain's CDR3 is CASSLKLAEIQETQYF. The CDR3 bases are TGCGCCAGCAGCTTGAAGCTAGCGGAGATCCAAGAGACCCAGTACTTC.

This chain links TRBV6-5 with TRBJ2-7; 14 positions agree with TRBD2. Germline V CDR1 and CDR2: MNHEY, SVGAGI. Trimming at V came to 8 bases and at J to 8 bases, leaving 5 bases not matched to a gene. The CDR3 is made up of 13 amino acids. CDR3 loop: CASGTSGSKKQYF. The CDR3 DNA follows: TGTGCCAGCGGGACTAGCGGGAGTAAGAAGCAGTACTTC.

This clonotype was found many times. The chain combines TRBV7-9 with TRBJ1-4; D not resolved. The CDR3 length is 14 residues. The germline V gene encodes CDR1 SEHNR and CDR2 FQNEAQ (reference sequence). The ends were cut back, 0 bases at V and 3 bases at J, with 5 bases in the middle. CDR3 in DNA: TGTGCCAGCAGCTTAGCGGGTCCTAATGAAAAACTGTTTTTT. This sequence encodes CASSLAGPNEKLFF.

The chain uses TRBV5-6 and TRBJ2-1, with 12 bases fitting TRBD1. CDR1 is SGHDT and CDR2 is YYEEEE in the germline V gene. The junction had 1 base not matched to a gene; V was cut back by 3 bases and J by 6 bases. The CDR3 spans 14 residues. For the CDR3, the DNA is TGTGCCAGCAGCTGGGACAGGGGGCTCAATGAGCAGTTCTTC. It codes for CASSWDRGLNEQFF.

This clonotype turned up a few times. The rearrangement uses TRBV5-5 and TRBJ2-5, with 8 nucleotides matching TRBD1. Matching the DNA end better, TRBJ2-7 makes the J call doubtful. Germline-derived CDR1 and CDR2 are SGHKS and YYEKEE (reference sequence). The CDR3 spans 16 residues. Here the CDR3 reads CASSPTAGTGPYEQYF. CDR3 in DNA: TGTGCCAGCAGCCCGACGGCCGGGACAGGTCCCTACGAGCAGTACTTC.

DNA of the CDR3: TGTGCCAGCAGCAACGAACAGGGCCACGAGCAGTACTTC. This codes for CASSNEQGHEQYF. The chain recombines TRBV3-1 with TRBJ2-7; tentatively, D is TRBD1 (6 bases). CDR1 is LGHDT, CDR2 YNNKEL, per germline (reference sequence). CDR3 length: 13 residues. Trimming cost V 5 bases and J 5 bases, with 13 bases left between them.

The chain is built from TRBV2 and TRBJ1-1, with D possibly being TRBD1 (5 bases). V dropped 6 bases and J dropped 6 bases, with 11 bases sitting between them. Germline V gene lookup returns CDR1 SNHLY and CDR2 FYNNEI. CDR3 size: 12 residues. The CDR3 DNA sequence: TGTGCCAGCAGCGGCCGGGGCTCTGAAGCTTTCTTT. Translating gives CASSGRGSEAFF.

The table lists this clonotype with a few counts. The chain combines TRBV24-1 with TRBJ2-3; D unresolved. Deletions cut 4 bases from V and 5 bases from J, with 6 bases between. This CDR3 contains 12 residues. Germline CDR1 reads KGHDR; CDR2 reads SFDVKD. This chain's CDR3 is CATSDRIDTQYF. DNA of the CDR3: TGTGCCACCAGTGACCGAATAGATACGCAGTATTTT.

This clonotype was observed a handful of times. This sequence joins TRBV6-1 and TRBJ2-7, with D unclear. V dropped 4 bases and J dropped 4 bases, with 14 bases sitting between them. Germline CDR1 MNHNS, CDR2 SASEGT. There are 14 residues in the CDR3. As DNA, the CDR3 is TGTGCCAGCAGTGTCACCGGGCCTACGTACGAGCAGTACTTC. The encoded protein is CASSVTGPTYEQYF.

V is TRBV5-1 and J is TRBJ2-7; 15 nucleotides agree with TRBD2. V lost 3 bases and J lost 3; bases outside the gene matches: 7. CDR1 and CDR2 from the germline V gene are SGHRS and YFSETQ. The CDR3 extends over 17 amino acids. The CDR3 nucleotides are TGCGCCAGCAGCTCGGGACTAGCGGGAGGACCGAACTACGAGCAGTACTTC. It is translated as CASSSGLAGGPNYEQYF.

The CDR3 loop is CATAGAATNEKLFF. As DNA, the CDR3 is TGTGCCACTGCAGGCGCCGCAACTAATGAAAAACTGTTTTTT. The chain combines TRBV28 with TRBJ1-4; D uncertain. Germline V CDR1 and CDR2: MDHEN, SYDVKM. Trimming took 10 bases from V and 0 from J, leaving 12 bases between them. CDR3 length: 14 residues.

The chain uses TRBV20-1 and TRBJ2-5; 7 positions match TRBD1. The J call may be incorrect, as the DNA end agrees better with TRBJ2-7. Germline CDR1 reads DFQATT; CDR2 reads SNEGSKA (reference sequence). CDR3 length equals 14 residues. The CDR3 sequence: CSARPGQETYEQYF. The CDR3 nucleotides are TGCAGTGCTAGACCCGGACAGGAAACCTACGAGCAGTACTTC.

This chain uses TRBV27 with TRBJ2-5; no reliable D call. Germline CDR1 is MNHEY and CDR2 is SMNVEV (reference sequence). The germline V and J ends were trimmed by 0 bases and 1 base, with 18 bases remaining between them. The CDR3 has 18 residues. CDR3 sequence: CASSLSGPGLWAQETQYF. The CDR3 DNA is TGTGCCAGCAGTTTATCGGGCCCGGGTCTCTGGGCCCAAGAGACCCAGTACTTC.

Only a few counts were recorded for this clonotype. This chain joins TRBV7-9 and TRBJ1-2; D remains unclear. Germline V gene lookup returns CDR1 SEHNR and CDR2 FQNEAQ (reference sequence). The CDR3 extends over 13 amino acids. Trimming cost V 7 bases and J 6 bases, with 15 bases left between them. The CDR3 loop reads CASIPPEHDGYTF. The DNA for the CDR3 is TGTGCCAGCATCCCTCCGGAACACGATGGCTACACCTTC.

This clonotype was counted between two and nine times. The CDR3 region has the DNA TGTGCCACCATCGATCGACGTAGACCCTCTCCGGAGCAGTTCTTC. Translated: CATIDRRRPSPEQFF. The V gene is TRBV15, the J gene TRBJ2-1; the D is unclear. CDR3 length: 15 residues. Germline V CDR1 and CDR2: LNHNV, YYDKDF (reference sequence). V was clipped by 7 bases and J by 10 bases, with 23 bases between them.

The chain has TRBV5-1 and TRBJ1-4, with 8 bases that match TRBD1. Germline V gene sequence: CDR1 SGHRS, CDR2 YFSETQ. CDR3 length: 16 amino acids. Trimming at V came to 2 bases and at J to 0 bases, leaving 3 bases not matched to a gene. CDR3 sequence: CASSLSGGTTNEKLFF. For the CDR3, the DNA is TGCGCCAGCAGCTTATCAGGGGGCACAACTAATGAAAAACTGTTTTTT. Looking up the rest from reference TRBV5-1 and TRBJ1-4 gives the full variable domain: KAGVTQTPRYLIKTRGQQVTLSCSPISGHRSVSWYQQTPGQGLQFLFEYFSETQRNKGNFPGRFSGRQFSNSRSEMNVSTLELGDSALYLCASSLSGGTTNEKLFFGSGTQLSVL.

The CDR3 here is CASSYSRLTDGGDIQYF. Written as DNA, the CDR3 is TGTGCCAGCAGTTATTCGAGGCTAACTGATGGGGGAGACATTCAGTACTTC. V usage is TRBV6-2 or TRBV6-3 and J usage is TRBJ2-4, with D tentatively TRBD1 or TRBD2 (5 bases each). The length of the CDR3 is 17 residues. Looked up from germline, CDR1 is MNHEY and CDR2 is SVGEGT. V was shortened by 3 bases and J by 8 bases, with 23 bases between the two germline ends.

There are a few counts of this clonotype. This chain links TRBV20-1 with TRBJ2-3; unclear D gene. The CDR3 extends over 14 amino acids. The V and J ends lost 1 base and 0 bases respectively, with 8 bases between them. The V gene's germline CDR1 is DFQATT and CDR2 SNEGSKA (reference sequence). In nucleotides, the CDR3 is TGCAGTGCTAGAGGTGACGGTAGCACAGATACGCAGTATTTT. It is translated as CSARGDGSTDTQYF.

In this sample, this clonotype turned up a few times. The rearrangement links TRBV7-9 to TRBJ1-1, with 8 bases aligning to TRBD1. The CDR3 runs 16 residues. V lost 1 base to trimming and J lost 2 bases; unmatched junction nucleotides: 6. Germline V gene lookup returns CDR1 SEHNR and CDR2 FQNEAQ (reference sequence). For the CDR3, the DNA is TGTGCCAGCAGCTTAGGAGGACAGGGACTTAACACTGAAGCTTTCTTT. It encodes CASSLGGQGLNTEAFF.

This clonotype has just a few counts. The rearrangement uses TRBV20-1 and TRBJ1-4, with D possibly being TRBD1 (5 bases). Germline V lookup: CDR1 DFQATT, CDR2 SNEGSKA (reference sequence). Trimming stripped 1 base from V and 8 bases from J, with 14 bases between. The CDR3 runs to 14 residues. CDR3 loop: CSARALGGGEKLFF. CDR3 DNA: TGCAGTGCTAGAGCCCTGGGGGGAGGAGAAAAACTGTTTTTT.

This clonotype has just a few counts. The CDR3 region is CASSPKGETQYF. The CDR3 DNA reads TGTGCCAGCTCACCAAAGGGGGAGACCCAGTACTTC. The chain recombines TRBV18 with TRBJ2-5, with D perhaps TRBD1 (5 bases). Germline CDR1 KGHSH, CDR2 LQKENI. CDR3 length equals 12 residues. V gave up 2 bases and J gave up 5 bases, with 6 bases separating them. The full variable domain, with the rest looked up from reference TRBV18 and TRBJ2-5, is NAGVMQNPRHLVRRRGQEARLRCSPMKGHSHVYWYRQLPEEGLKFMVYLQKENIIDESGMPKERFSAEFPKEGPSILRIQQVVRGDSAAYFCASSPKGETQYFGPGTRLLVL.

CDR3 sequence reads: CSARGQKLSGANVLTF. The CDR3 DNA reads as TGCAGTGCTAGGGGACAGAAACTCTCTGGGGCCAACGTCCTGACTTTC. The chain joins TRBV20-1 to TRBJ2-6; 7 positions match TRBD1. V trimming: 3 bases; J trimming: 0 bases; junction bases outside the gene matches: 5. The CDR3 extends over 16 amino acids. The V gene's germline CDR1 is DFQATT and CDR2 SNEGSKA (reference sequence).

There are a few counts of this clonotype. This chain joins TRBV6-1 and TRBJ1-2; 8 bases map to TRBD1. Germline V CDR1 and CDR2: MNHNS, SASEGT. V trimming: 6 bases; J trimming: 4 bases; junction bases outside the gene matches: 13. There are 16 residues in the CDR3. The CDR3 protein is CASSRTGPGLGYGYTF. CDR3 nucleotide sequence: TGTGCCAGCAGCCGGACAGGGCCCGGCCTAGGCTATGGCTACACCTTC.

CDR3 in amino acids: CSAAGTGTYNEQFF. The CDR3 coding sequence is TGCAGCGCCGCCGGGACAGGGACCTACAATGAGCAGTTCTTC. The chain uses TRBV29-1 and TRBJ2-1, with 9 bases identical to TRBD1. The CDR3 covers 14 residues. Trimming at V came to 7 bases and at J to 2 bases, leaving 6 bases not matched to a gene. In germline, CDR1 is SQVTM, CDR2 ANQGSEA.